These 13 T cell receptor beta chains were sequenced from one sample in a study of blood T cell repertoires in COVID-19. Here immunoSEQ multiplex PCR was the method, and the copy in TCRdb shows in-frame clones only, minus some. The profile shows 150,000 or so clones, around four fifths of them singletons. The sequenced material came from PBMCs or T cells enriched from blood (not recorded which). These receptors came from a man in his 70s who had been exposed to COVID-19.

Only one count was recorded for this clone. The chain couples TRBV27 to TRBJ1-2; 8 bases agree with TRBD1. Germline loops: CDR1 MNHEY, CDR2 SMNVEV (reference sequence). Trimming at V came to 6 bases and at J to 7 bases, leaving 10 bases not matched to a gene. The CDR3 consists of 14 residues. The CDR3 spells CASRPPGGKGGYTF. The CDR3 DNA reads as TGTGCCAGCAGACCCCCAGGGGGCAAGGGTGGCTACACCTTC.

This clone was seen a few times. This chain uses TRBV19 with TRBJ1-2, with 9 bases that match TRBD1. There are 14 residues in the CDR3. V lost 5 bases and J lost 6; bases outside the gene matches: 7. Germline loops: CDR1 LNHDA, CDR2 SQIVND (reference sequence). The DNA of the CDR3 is TGTGCCAGTAGTCCCGACAGGGGGGTGAATGGCTACACCTTC. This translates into CASSPDRGVNGYTF. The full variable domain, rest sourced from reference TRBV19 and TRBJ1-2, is DGGITQSPKYLFRKEGQNVTLSCEQNLNHDAMYWYRQDPGQGLRLIYYSQIVNDFQKGDIAEGYSVSREKKESFPLTVTSAQKNPTAFYLCASSPDRGVNGYTFGSGTRLTVV.

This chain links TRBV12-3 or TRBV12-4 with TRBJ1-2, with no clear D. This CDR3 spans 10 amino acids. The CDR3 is CATGDYGYTF. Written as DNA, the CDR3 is TGTGCTACCGGGGACTATGGCTACACCTTC.

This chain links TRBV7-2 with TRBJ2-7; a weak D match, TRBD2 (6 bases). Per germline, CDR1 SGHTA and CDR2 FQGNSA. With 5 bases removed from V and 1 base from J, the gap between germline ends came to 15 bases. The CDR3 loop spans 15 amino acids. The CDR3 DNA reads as TGTGCCAGCAGCCGTATGTTAAGCGGGTCCTACGAGCAGTACTTC. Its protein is CASSRMLSGSYEQYF.

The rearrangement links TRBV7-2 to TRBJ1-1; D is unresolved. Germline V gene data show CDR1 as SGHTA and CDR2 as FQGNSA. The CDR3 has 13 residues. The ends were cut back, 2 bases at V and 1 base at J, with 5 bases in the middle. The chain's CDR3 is CASSLSRNTEAFF. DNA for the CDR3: TGTGCCAGCAGCTTATCGAGGAACACTGAAGCTTTCTTT.

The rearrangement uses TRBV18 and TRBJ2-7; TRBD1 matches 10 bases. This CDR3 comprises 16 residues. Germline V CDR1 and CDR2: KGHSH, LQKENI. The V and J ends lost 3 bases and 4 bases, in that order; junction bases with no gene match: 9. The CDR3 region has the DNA TGTGCCAGCTCACCCCCGGGGACAGGGGACTCTTACGAGCAGTACTTC. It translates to CASSPPGTGDSYEQYF.

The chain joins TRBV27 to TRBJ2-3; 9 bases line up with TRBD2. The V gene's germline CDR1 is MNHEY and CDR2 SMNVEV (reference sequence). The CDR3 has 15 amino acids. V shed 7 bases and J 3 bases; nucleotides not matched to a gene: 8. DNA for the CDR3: TGTGCCAGCACCCACGGAGCGGGGGGTACAGATACGCAGTATTTT. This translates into CASTHGAGGTDTQYF.

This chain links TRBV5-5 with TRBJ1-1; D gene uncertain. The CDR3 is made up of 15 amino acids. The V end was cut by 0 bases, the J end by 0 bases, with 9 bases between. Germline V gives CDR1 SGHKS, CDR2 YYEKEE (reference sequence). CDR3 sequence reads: CASSLALEVNTEAFF. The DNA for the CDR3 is TGTGCCAGCAGCTTGGCTTTAGAAGTGAACACTGAAGCTTTCTTT.

The CDR3 region is CASSFATGLNTGELFF. CDR3 sequence (DNA): TGTGCCAGCAGCTTTGCAACCGGACTGAACACCGGGGAGCTGTTTTTT. The chain combines TRBV11-2 with TRBJ2-2, with D tentatively TRBD2 (5 bases). V was shortened by 3 bases and J by 1 base, with 12 bases between the two germline ends. The length of the CDR3 is 16 residues. Per the germline V gene, CDR1 is SGHAT and CDR2 is FQNNGV.

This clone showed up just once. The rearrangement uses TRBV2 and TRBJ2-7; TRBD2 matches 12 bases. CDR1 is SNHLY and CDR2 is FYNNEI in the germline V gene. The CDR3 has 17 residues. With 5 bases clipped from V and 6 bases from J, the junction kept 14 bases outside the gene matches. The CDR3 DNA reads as TGTGCCAGCAGTTCTTCAATGACTAGCGGGAGCGGGGGCGAGCAGTACTTC. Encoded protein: CASSSSMTSGSGGEQYF.

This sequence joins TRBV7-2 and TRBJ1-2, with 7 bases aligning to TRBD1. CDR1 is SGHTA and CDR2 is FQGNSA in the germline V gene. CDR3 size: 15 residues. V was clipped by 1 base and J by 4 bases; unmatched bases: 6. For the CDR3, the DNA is TGTGCCAGCAGCTTAGGGGGACAGTCTACCTATGGCTACACCTTC. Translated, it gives CASSLGGQSTYGYTF.

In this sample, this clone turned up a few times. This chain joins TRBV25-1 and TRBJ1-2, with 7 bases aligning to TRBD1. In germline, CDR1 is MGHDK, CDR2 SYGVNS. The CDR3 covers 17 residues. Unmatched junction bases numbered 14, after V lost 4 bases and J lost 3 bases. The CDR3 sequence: CASSAITGVVSYYGYTF. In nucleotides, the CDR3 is TGTGCCAGCAGTGCCATAACAGGGGTGGTCTCTTACTATGGCTACACCTTC.

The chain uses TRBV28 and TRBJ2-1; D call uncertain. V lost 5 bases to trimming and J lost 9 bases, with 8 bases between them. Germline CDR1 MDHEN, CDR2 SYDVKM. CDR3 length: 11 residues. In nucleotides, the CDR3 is TGTGCCAGCAGTATCACAAGTGAGCAGTTCTTC. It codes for CASSITSEQFF.